The following is a T cell receptor beta chain sequence with its context. One end of the junction is discordant with germline, which a read error may explain. This record belongs to a study of Graves' ophthalmopathy and Graves' hyperthyroidism. Amplification from RNA transcripts yielded the TCR beta CDR3 regions. In the first round, RT-PCR was carried out with HTBI primers, and a multiplex PCR formed the second round. In TCRdb, the multiplex PCR reads were re-called with MiXCR into one record per CDR3 protein. Seen here are 650,000 to 900,000 distinct CDR3 sequences, roughly two fifths observed once, and the top ten hold about 40%. The CDR3 is made up of 11 amino acids. Germline CDR1 is DFQATT and CDR2 is SNEGSKA (reference sequence).

This TCR was recovered from an adult man with Graves' ophthalmopathy. V is TRBV20-1 and J is TRBJ2-7; D perhaps matches TRBD1 (6 bases). Material: peripheral blood. The CDR3 DNA is TGCAGTGCTAGAGGACAGGAGCCTATGGTCTTC. It encodes CSARGQEPMVF.